This TCR beta chain was identified in a study of blood T cell repertoires in COVID-19. Across the study: Sites across the United States, Italy and Spain contributed samples from acute and convalescent COVID-19.

Measured with immunoSEQ multiplex PCR; TCRdb has only the in-frame clones, and not every one. The sample shows about 140,000 clones, approximately 85% of them seen only once. Sequencing was performed on peripheral blood. The clonotype originates from a man in his forties or fifties with acute or convalescent COVID-19.

The CDR3: CATSQNTSGGEEQFF. The CDR3 region has the DNA TGTGCCACCAGCCAAAATACTAGCGGGGGGGAAGAGCAGTTCTTC. This chain joins TRBV15 and TRBJ2-1; 13 positions agree with TRBD2. Germline-derived CDR1 and CDR2 are LNHNV and YYDKDF (reference sequence). V dropped 5 bases and J dropped 10; count of bases not matched to a gene: 8. CDR3 length: 15 residues.